This TCR beta chain was obtained from a study of CD8 T cells in ankylosing spondylitis. Study observations and caveats: Blood from ankylosing spondylitis patients appeared to carry a characteristic roughly 8-variant TCR beta motif.

In making TCR beta libraries, quantitative 5'-RACE with molecular barcodes was used. From the 5' RACE reads, TCRdb called clonotypes with MiXCR, one entry per CDR3 protein. This table holds around 180,000 distinct CDR3 sequences, roughly 18% found once. Many counts were recorded for this clonotype. What it binds is unknown. This CDR3 has 15 residues. The germline gives CDR1 DFQATT, CDR2 SNEGSKA (reference sequence). V lost 2 bases to trimming and J lost 6 bases; unmatched junction nucleotides: 10. This TCR came from a male donor aged 10 to 35 with ankylosing spondylitis or in good health (not recorded which). The chain carries TRBV20-1 and TRBJ1-5; 7 nucleotides match TRBD1. Sequencing input: blood, either unsorted or a sorted T cell fraction (not recorded which). The chain's CDR3 is CSARIDRERGQPQHF. Here the CDR3 DNA reads TGCAGTGCTAGAATAGACAGGGAGCGGGGTCAGCCCCAGCATTTT.